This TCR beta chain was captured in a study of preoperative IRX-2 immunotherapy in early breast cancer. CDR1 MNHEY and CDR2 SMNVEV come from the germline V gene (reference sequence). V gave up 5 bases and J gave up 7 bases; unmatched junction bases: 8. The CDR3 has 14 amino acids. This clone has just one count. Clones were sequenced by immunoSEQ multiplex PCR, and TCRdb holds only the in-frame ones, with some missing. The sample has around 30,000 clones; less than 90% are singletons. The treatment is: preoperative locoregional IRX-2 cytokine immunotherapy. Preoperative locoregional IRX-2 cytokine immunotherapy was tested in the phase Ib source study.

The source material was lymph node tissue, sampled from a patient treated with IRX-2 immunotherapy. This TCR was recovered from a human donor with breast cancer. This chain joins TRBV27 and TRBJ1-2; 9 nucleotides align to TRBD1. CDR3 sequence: CASSLRDREGGYTF. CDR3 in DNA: TGTGCCAGCAGTCTCCGGGACAGGGAGGGTGGCTACACCTTC.